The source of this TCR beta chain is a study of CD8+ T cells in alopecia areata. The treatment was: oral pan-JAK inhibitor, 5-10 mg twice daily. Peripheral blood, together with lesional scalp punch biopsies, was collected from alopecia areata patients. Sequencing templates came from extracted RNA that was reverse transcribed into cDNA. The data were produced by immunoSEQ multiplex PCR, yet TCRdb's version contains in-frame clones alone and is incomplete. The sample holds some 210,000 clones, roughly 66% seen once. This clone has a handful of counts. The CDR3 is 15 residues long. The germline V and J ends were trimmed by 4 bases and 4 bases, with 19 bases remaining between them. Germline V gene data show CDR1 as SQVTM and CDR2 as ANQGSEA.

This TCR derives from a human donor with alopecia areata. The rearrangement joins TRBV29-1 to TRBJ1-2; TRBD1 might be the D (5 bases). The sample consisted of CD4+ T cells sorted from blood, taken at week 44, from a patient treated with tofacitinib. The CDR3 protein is CSVGGTQGLAYGYTF. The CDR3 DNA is TGCAGCGTTGGGGGGACTCAAGGCCTGGCCTATGGCTACACCTTC.